This T cell receptor (beta chain) came from a study of T cells in Graves' hyperthyroidism and ophthalmopathy. Deletions cut 0 bases from V and 9 bases from J, with 18 bases between. This CDR3 is 15 amino acids long. Germline assignment: CDR1 DFQATT and CDR2 SNEGSKA (reference sequence). What was amplified from RNA transcripts were TCR beta CDR3 regions. RT-PCR in the first round (using the HTBI primer set) targeted the TCR CDR3. TCRdb independently ran MiXCR on the multiplex PCR reads; one entry per CDR3 protein. This table has around 300,000 distinct CDR3 sequences, approximately 14% appearing once. This clonotype was detected only a few times. Its cognate antigen is unknown. Study results and limitations: Blood shared most expanded thyroid clonotypes above 0.001.

PBMCs were sourced from roughly 9.1 ml fresh peripheral blood. The chain is built from TRBV20-1 and TRBJ2-1; D is ambiguous. The clonotype originates from a young woman with Graves' hyperthyroidism. The sample was blood. CDR3 nucleotides: TGCAGTGCTAGAGATCTTGGTAGGGCGACCCCTGAGCAGTTCTTC. Translating it yields CSARDLGRATPEQFF.